The sequence of this T cell receptor (beta chain) was determined in a study of monozygotic twins with inflammatory bowel disease. TCRdb re-analyzed the 5' RACE reads; it lists each CDR3 protein once, without DNA. In all, the sample yields 310,000 or so distinct CDR3 sequences. Germline CDR1 and CDR2: DFQATT and SNEGSKA (reference sequence). The CDR3 loop spans 14 amino acids. Broader study findings: A single strong IBD-associated signal or clonotype was not supported by the findings.

Turning to this clonotype: Its antigen is not known.

The source material was blood. The TCR was taken from a human donor with ulcerative colitis or Crohn's disease, or a healthy co-twin of an affected twin (not recorded which). The V and J genes are TRBV20-1 and TRBJ2-3; the TCRdb call, TRBD2, lacks DNA for checking. The CDR3 loop is CSALKGRDTDTQYF.